The 10 T cell receptor beta chains given below trace back to one sample, sequenced in a study of post-analysis software for immune sequencing data. Incorporated into the TCR beta cDNA libraries were unique molecular identifiers, which served to reduce PCR and sequencing biases. Each CDR3 protein is one row after TCRdb ran MiXCR on the PCR reads. The table includes 740,000 or so distinct CDR3 sequences, roughly 58% detected once. Antigen specificity for these receptors is unknown. Overall study results and limits: In patients, roughly five TRBV segments were more frequent than in controls, with TRBV5-6, TRBV5-1 and TRBV20-1 among them.

The sequenced material came from blood. The receptors here all came from a girl aged 5-17 years with multiple sclerosis.

This clonotype was counted between two and nine times. The J gene is TRBJ2-1, the V gene TRBV20-1; 8 bases are shared with TRBD2. CDR1 DFQATT and CDR2 SNEGSKA come from the germline V gene (reference sequence). The CDR3 consists of 12 residues. V lost 6 bases, J lost 7 bases, and 5 bases stayed unmatched. The CDR3 region is CSAPGLANEQFF. The CDR3 nucleotides are TGCAGTGCGCCAGGACTAGCAAATGAGCAGTTCTTC.

V usage is TRBV20-1 and J usage is TRBJ2-1; TRBD2 matches 7 bases. The length of the CDR3 is 16 residues. V shed 0 bases and J 0 bases; nucleotides not matched to a gene: 5. Germline assignment: CDR1 DFQATT and CDR2 SNEGSKA (reference sequence). The CDR3 here is CSARDLGGSSYNEQFF. The CDR3 coding sequence is TGCAGTGCTAGAGATTTGGGCGGGAGCTCCTACAATGAGCAGTTCTTC.

The sample holds a few counts of this clonotype. The J gene is TRBJ2-5, the V gene TRBV4-2; tentatively, D is TRBD1 (5 bases). This CDR3 has 15 residues. CDR1 and CDR2 (germline): LGHNA, YNFKEQ. Trimming stripped 4 bases from V and 0 bases from J, with 12 bases between. CDR3 residues: CASSLLYRNQETQYF. CDR3 nucleotide sequence: TGTGCCAGCAGCCTACTATACAGGAACCAAGAGACCCAGTACTTC.

This clonotype was seen a few times. V and J are TRBV20-1 and TRBJ2-5, with TRBD1 matching 12 bases. The CDR3 covers 15 residues. The germline gives CDR1 DFQATT, CDR2 SNEGSKA (reference sequence). The V gene end was trimmed by 5 bases and the J gene end by 4 bases; junction bases not matched to a gene: 8. The CDR3 region has the DNA TGCAGTGCTTATCCGGGACAGGGGGCTTTAGAGACCCAGTACTTC. It translates to CSAYPGQGALETQYF.

This clonotype showed up just a few times. The chain has TRBV6-4 and TRBJ2-3, with D possibly TRBD2 on 7 matching bases. The CDR3 has 15 amino acids. CDR1 and CDR2 (germline): MRHNA, SNTAGT. V lost 2 bases to trimming and J lost 6 bases, with 15 bases between them. The CDR3, as DNA: TGTGCCAGCAGTGACGGCGGGGGCGAAGGGGATACGCAGTATTTT. It yields the protein CASSDGGGEGDTQYF.

This clonotype was detected a few times. This chain joins TRBV5-1 and TRBJ2-5, with TRBD2 as a possible D gene (6 bases). V lost 3 bases and J lost 0, with 9 bases in between. The CDR3 sequence is 14 residues long. The V gene's germline CDR1 is SGHRS and CDR2 YFSETQ. CDR3 DNA: TGCGCCAGCAGCTCCATAGCGGACCAAGAGACCCAGTACTTC. Protein: CASSSIADQETQYF.

This clonotype was observed at least ten times. The V gene is TRBV7-9, the J gene TRBJ2-2, with D hard to call. The CDR3 contains 17 residues. Looked up from germline, CDR1 is SEHNR and CDR2 is FQNEAQ (reference sequence). Trimming took off 7 bases at V and 0 bases at J, with 18 bases between the two ends. In DNA, the CDR3 is TGTGCCAGCAACCCTCCTGGGCCCCTACCGAACACCGGGGAGCTGTTTTTT. Amino acid sequence: CASNPPGPLPNTGELFF.

This chain connects TRBV29-1 to TRBJ2-1; 7 bases fit TRBD1. The CDR3 consists of 13 residues. Germline values: CDR1 SQVTM, CDR2 ANQGSEA. V lost 3 bases to trimming and J lost 4 bases; unmatched junction nucleotides: 3. CDR3 residues: CSVDYRGYNEQFF. The CDR3 DNA follows: TGCAGCGTTGATTACAGGGGATACAATGAGCAGTTCTTC.

This sequence joins TRBV5-1 and TRBJ2-5; 11 nucleotides align to TRBD2. The better agreement between TRBJ2-7 and the DNA end casts doubt on the J call. This CDR3 has 16 residues. Germline V CDR1 and CDR2: SGHRS, YFSETQ. DNA for the CDR3: TGCGCCAGCAGAGCCGGGACTAGCGGTACAAACTACGAGCAGTACTTC. Encoded protein: CASRAGTSGTNYEQYF.

The rearrangement joins TRBV7-3 to TRBJ2-3, with 9 positions matching TRBD2. With V trimmed by 8 bases and J by 3 bases, 6 bases remained unmatched. Germline V gives CDR1 SGHTA, CDR2 FQGTGA. This CDR3 is 14 amino acids long. The CDR3 DNA follows: TGTGCCAGCTCGGCTAGCGGGAAGACAGATACGCAGTATTTT. Its translation: CASSASGKTDTQYF. Complete variable domain (other parts from reference TRBV7-3 and TRBJ2-3): GAGVSQTPSNKVTEKGKYVELRCDPISGHTALYWYRQSLGQGPEFLIYFQGTGAADDSGLPNDRFFAVRPEGSVSTLKIQRTERGDSAVYLCASSASGKTDTQYFGPGTRLTVL.